A selection of T cell receptor beta chains follows, all from one sample in a study of spatial heterogeneity in lung cancer. TCRdb re-called the 5' RACE reads with MiXCR, one entry per CDR3 protein. The sample lists about 23,000 distinct CDR3 sequences, about 4.4% occurring once. The source was PBMCs, collected at surgery. These receptors were obtained from a male donor with early-stage non-small cell lung cancer. CDR3s include the opening cysteine and the closing phenylalanine or tryptophan. D genes are given only for firm matches. Size values are once, few and many counts, or a class for expanded clones, and some rows have none.

V	J	D	size	CDR3	DNA
TRBV28	TRBJ2-1	-	many	CASVSAGSSYNEQFF	TGTGCCAGCGTTTCGGCGGGATCGAGTTACAATGAGCAGTTCTTC
TRBV7-3	TRBJ2-1	TRBD2	many	CATADGLASSYNEQFF	TGTGCCACCGCCGATGGACTAGCCAGCTCCTACAATGAGCAGTTCTTC
TRBV5-1	TRBJ2-1	-	many	CASSLGGGSSYNEQFF	TGCGCCAGCAGCTTAGGAGGGGGAAGCTCCTACAATGAGCAGTTCTTC
TRBV27	TRBJ1-5	-	many	CASGIYQPQHF	TGTGCCAGCGGGATTTATCAGCCCCAGCATTTT
TRBV6-2/TRBV6-3	TRBJ2-4	TRBD1	many	CASSGPTGGRNIQYF	TGTGCCAGCAGTGGGCCTACAGGGGGCAGAAACATTCAGTACTTC
TRBV11-2	TRBJ2-2	TRBD1	few	CASRSIRTGTGELFF	TGTGCCAGCAGGTCTATAAGGACAGGCACCGGGGAGCTGTTTTTT
TRBV7-2	TRBJ1-5	-	few	CASSLQEGEPQHF	TGTGCCAGCAGCTTACAGGAAGGGGAGCCCCAGCATTTT
TRBV4-3	TRBJ2-3	TRBD1	medium-sized	CASSQDLPGGITDTQYF	TGCGCCAGCAGCCAAGATCTGCCAGGGGGCATCACAGATACGCAGTATTTT
TRBV20-1	TRBJ2-7	-	medium-sized	CSALTADQPREQYF	TGCAGTGCTCTTACGGCGGATCAGCCTCGTGAGCAGTACTTC
TRBV4-3	TRBJ2-3	TRBD2	many	CASSQDSAGGLKDTQYF	TGCGCCAGCAGCCAAGATTCGGCGGGGGGTTTAAAAGATACGCAGTATTTT
TRBV3-1	TRBJ1-1	-	many	CASSQASEGTEAFF	TGTGCCAGCAGCCAAGCCTCGGAGGGGACTGAAGCTTTCTTT
TRBV28	TRBJ2-1	TRBD1	medium-sized	CASGGGQGWNEQFF	TGTGCCAGCGGAGGGGGACAGGGATGGAATGAGCAGTTCTTC
TRBV5-1	TRBJ2-1	TRBD2	medium-sized	CASSTGTIKFF	TGCGCCAGCAGTACCGGGACTATAAAGTTCTTC
TRBV9	TRBJ2-3	-	many	CASSVGWAGSTDTQYF	TGTGCCAGCAGCGTAGGATGGGCGGGGAGCACAGATACGCAGTATTTT
TRBV6-1	TRBJ2-2	-	many	CASSKGSGELFF	TGTGCCAGCTCTAAAGGGTCCGGGGAGCTGTTTTTT
TRBV5-1	TRBJ2-5	-	many	CASSSRPAGGEETQYF	TGCGCCAGCAGCTCCCGGCCCGCGGGCGGGGAAGAGACCCAGTACTTC
TRBV20-1	TRBJ2-7	-	medium-sized	CSAKGLSSYEQYF	TGCAGTGCTAAGGGGCTCAGCTCCTACGAGCAGTACTTC
TRBV5-1	TRBJ2-3	TRBD2	many	CASSSLGLAGATDTQYF	TGCGCCAGCAGCTCCCTGGGACTAGCGGGAGCCACAGATACGCAGTATTTT
TRBV6-5	TRBJ1-2	TRBD1	many	CASSYGNRGLYGYTF	TGTGCCAGCAGTTACGGAAACAGGGGCCTCTATGGCTACACCTTC
TRBV6-5	TRBJ2-7	-	-	CASRFLASYEQYF	TGTGCCAGCAGGTTCCTCGCATCCTACGAGCAGTACTTC
TRBV27	TRBJ1-4	-	many	CASRYNGLGNEKLFF	TGTGCCAGCAGGTACAACGGGCTTGGGAATGAAAAACTGTTTTTT
TRBV6-6	TRBJ2-2	TRBD2	many	CASSTTSGTLPTGELFF	TGTGCCAGCAGTACGACTAGCGGTACCCTACCCACTGGGGAGCTGTTTTTT
TRBV6-5	TRBJ1-6	TRBD1	medium-sized	CASSYSRTGDSPLHF	TGTGCCAGCAGTTACTCAAGGACAGGGGATTCACCCCTCCACTTT
TRBV11-1	TRBJ1-4	-	many	CASSSRGAQGGKLFF	TGTGCCAGCAGCTCTCGTGGAGCCCAGGGTGGAAAACTGTTTTTT
TRBV5-1	TRBJ2-3	TRBD1	many	CASSHGTDTSTDTQYF	TGCGCCAGCAGCCACGGGACAGATACTAGCACAGATACGCAGTATTTT
TRBV2	TRBJ1-5	TRBD1	many	CASSNQGESNQPQHF	TGTGCCAGCAGTAACCAGGGGGAGTCTAATCAGCCCCAGCATTTT
TRBV6-6	TRBJ2-7	-	many	CASSDSSYEQYF	TGTGCCAGCAGTGACAGCTCCTACGAGCAGTACTTC
TRBV3-1	TRBJ2-2	-	-	CASSQLGTGSTGELFF	TGTGCCAGCAGCCAACTGGGGACGGGAAGCACCGGGGAGCTGTTTTTT
TRBV7-9	TRBJ2-1	-	many	CASSLERNEQFF	TGTGCCAGCAGCTTAGAGCGGAATGAGCAGTTCTTC
TRBV28	TRBJ1-2	-	many	CASSFSRGYTF	TGTGCCAGCAGTTTTAGTCGTGGCTACACCTTC
TRBV7-2	TRBJ2-5	-	many	CASSLAGQQETQYF	TGTGCCAGCAGCTTGGCGGGACAGCAAGAGACCCAGTACTTC
TRBV9	TRBJ2-1	-	many	CASSEDRSSYNEQFF	TGTGCCAGCAGCGAGGACAGAAGCTCCTACAATGAGCAGTTCTTC
TRBV2	TRBJ2-7	-	many	CASSPTAWEQYF	TGTGCCAGCAGTCCTACAGCGTGGGAGCAGTACTTC
TRBV10-3	TRBJ2-5	-	many	CATGLEETQYF	TGTGCCACCGGACTCGAAGAGACCCAGTACTTC
TRBV7-2	TRBJ2-5	-	many	CASRTDSSGETQYF	TGTGCCAGCAGAACGGACTCCAGCGGGGAGACCCAGTACTTC
TRBV2	TRBJ1-1	-	many	CASSVLNTEAFF	TGTGCCAGCAGCGTGTTGAACACTGAAGCTTTCTTT